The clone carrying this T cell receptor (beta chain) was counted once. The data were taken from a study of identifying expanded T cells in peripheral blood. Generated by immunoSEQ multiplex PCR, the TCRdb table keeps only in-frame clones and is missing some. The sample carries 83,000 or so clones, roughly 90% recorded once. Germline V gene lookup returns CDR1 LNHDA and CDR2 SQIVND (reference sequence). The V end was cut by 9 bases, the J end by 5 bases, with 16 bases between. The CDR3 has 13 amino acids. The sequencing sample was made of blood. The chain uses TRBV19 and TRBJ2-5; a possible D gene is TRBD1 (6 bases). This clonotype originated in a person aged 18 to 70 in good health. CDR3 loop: CASEAGAEETQYF. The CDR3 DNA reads TGTGCCAGCGAGGCAGGGGCGGAGGAGACCCAGTACTTC.